What follows is one T cell receptor beta chain and its context. The data belong to a study of cytomegalovirus exposure and HLA in healthy donors. Trimming removed 6 bases from V and 8 bases from J, with 17 bases in between. Germline V lookup: CDR1 SGHVS, CDR2 FQNEAQ. The CDR3 contains 14 residues. Using immunoSEQ multiplex PCR, the repertoire was profiled, and TCRdb retains in-frame clones only, with some absent. Among about 64,000 clones listed, just over 90% were seen once. The TCR sequence derives from a woman between 18 and 30 years old in good health and CMV-seronegative. Sequenced material: PBMCs. This sequence joins TRBV7-8 and TRBJ1-3; D possibly corresponds to TRBD1 (5 bases). CDR3 loop: CASSYGAYADTIYF. The CDR3 DNA reads as TGTGCCAGCAGTTATGGGGCCTACGCTGACACCATATATTTT.